The present entry profiles one T cell receptor beta chain with its context. Cohort allocation depended upon clinical history that participants reported. The data are from a study of blood T cell repertoires in COVID-19. For the study at large: Among Cohort 3 donors, those recovered had two negative PCRs, clearance, or symptom resolution. PBMCs, B-cell-depleted T cells, or T cells provided the cDNA or gDNA that made up the material.

The CDR3 spans 13 residues. V was trimmed by 6 bases and J by 3 bases, leaving 11 bases between them. Germline assignment: CDR1 SNHLY and CDR2 FYNNEI. Generated by immunoSEQ multiplex PCR, the TCRdb table keeps only in-frame clones and is missing some. The sample holds fewer than 200,000 clones, 79% seen once. This receptor was identified in a woman aged 70-85 years in a cohort exposed to, infected with or recovered from COVID-19 (not recorded which). The chain has TRBV2 and TRBJ1-2; tentatively, D is TRBD1 (6 bases). Sequencing used PBMCs or T cells enriched from blood (not recorded which). The CDR3 region is CASRQGTDYGYTF. Here the CDR3 DNA reads TGTGCCAGCAGACAGGGTACTGACTATGGCTACACCTTC.